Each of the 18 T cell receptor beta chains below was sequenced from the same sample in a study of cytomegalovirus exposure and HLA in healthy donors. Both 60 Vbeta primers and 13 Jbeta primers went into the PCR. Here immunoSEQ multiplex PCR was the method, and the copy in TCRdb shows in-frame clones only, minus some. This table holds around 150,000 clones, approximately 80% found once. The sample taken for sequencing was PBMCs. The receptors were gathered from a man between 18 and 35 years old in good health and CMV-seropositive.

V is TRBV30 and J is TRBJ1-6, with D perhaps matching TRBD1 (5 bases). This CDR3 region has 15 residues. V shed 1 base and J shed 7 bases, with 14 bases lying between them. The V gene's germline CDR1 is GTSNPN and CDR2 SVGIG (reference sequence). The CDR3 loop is CAWSDFGGRNSPLHF. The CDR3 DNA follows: TGTGCCTGGAGTGACTTTGGGGGGAGAAATTCACCCCTCCACTTT.

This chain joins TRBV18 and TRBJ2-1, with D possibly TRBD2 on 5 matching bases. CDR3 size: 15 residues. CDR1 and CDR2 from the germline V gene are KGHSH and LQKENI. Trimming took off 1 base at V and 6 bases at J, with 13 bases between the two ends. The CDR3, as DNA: TGTGCCAGCTCACCACTATGGGGAGTCGGCAATGAGCAGTTCTTC. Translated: CASSPLWGVGNEQFF.

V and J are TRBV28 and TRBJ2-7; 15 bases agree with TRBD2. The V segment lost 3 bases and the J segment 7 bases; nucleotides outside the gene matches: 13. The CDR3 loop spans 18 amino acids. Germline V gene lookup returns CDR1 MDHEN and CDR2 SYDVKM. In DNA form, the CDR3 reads TGTGCCAGCAGTTTTTCCGGACTAGCGGGAGGGCCGCAGGGAGAGCAGTACTTC. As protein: CASSFSGLAGGPQGEQYF.

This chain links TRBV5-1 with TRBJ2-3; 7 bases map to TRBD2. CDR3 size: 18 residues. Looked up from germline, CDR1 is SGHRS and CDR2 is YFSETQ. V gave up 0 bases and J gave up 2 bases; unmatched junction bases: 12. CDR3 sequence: CASSLVTSLAGATDTQYF. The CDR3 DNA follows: TGCGCCAGCAGCTTGGTGACGTCCTTAGCGGGCGCCACAGATACGCAGTATTTT.

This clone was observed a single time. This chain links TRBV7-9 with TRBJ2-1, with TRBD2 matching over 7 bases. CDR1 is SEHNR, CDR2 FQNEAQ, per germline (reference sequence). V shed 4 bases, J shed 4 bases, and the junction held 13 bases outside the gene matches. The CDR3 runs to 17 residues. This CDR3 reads CASSWPLTWGGYNEQFF. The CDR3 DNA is TGTGCCAGCAGCTGGCCCTTGACGTGGGGGGGTTACAATGAGCAGTTCTTC.

This chain's CDR3 is CASSGTGGGSYGYTF. The CDR3 DNA follows: TGTGCCAGCAGTGGGACAGGGGGCGGTAGCTATGGCTACACCTTC. The chain employs TRBV6-5 and TRBJ1-2; 12 bases are a match to TRBD1. The germline V gene has CDR1 MNHEY and CDR2 SVGAGI. The J segment lost 4 bases and the V segment lost 5 bases, leaving 5 bases of the junction unmatched. The length of the CDR3 is 15 residues.

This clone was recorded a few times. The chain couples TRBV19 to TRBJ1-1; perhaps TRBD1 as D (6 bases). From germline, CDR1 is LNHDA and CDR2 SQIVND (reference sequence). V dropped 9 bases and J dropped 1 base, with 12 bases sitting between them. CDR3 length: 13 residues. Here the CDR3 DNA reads TGTGCCAGCTACCGGGGGGCGAACACTGAAGCTTTCTTT. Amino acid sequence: CASYRGANTEAFF.

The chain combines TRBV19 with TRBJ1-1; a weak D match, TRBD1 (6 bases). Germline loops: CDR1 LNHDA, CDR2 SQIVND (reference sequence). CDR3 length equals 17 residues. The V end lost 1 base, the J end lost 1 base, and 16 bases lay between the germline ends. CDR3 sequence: CASSIGRLGGRNTEAFF. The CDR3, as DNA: TGTGCCAGTAGTATAGGAAGGTTAGGGGGTCGGAACACTGAAGCTTTCTTT.

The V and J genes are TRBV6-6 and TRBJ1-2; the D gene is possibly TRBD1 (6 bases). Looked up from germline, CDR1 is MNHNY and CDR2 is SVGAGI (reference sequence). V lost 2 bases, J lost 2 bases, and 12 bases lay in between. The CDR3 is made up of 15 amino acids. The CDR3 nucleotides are TGTGCCAGCAGTTACGTTCCAGGGGCGAACTATGGCTACACCTTC. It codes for CASSYVPGANYGYTF.

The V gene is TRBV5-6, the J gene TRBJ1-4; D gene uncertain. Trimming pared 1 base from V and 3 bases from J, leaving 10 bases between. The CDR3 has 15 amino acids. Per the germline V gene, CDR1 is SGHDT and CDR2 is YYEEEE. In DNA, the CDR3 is TGTGCCAGCAGCTTGTGGGTCGGGGCTAATGAAAAACTGTTTTTT. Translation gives CASSLWVGANEKLFF.

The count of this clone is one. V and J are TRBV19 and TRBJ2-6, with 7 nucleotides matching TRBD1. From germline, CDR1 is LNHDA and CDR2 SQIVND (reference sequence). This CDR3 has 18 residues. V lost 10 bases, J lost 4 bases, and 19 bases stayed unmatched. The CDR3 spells CATSKWRQGEFGANVLTF. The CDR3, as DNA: TGTGCCACCTCGAAGTGGCGTCAGGGGGAGTTCGGGGCCAACGTCCTGACTTTC. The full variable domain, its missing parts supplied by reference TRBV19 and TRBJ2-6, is DGGITQSPKYLFRKEGQNVTLSCEQNLNHDAMYWYRQDPGQGLRLIYYSQIVNDFQKGDIAEGYSVSREKKESFPLTVTSAQKNPTAFYLCATSKWRQGEFGANVLTFGAGSRLTVL.

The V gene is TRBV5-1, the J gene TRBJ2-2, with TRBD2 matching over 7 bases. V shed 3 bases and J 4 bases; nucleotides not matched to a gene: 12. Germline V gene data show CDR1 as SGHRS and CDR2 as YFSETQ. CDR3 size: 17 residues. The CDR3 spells CASSSIGLGVTTGELFF. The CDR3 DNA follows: TGCGCCAGCAGCTCCATAGGACTAGGGGTGACCACCGGGGAGCTGTTTTTT.

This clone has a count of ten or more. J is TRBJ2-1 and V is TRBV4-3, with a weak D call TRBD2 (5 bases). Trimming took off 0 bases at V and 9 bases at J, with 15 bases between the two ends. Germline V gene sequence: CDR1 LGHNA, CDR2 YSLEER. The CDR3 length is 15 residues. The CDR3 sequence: CASSQESGSYGEQFF. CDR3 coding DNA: TGCGCCAGCAGCCAAGAAAGCGGTAGCTACGGTGAGCAGTTCTTC.

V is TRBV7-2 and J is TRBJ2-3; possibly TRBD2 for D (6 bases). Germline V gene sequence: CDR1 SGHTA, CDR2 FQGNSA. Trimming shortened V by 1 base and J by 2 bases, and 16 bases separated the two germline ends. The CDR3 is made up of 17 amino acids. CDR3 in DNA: TGTGCCAGCAGCTTAGTTGCCGGGTGGGGGGACACAGATACGCAGTATTTT. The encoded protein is CASSLVAGWGDTDTQYF. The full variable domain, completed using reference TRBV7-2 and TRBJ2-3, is GAGVSQSPSNKVTEKGKDVELRCDPISGHTALYWYRQSLGQGLEFLIYFQGNSAPDKSGLPSDRFSAERTGGSVSTLTIQRTQQEDSAVYLCASSLVAGWGDTDTQYFGPGTRLTVL.

In DNA, the CDR3 is TGTGCCAGCTCACCGGCCGACTCCGCGGAGGCTTTCTTT. As protein: CASSPADSAEAFF. V usage is TRBV18 and J usage is TRBJ1-1, with unresolved D. The CDR3 sequence is 13 residues long. With 3 bases removed from V and 11 bases from J, the gap between germline ends came to 16 bases. Germline V CDR1 and CDR2: KGHSH, LQKENI.

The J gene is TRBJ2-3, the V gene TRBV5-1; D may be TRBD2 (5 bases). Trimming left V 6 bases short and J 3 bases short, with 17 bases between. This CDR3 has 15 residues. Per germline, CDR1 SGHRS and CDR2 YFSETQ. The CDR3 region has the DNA TGCGCCAGCACCCAAACTAGTGGGGTTACAGATACGCAGTATTTT. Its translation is CASTQTSGVTDTQYF.

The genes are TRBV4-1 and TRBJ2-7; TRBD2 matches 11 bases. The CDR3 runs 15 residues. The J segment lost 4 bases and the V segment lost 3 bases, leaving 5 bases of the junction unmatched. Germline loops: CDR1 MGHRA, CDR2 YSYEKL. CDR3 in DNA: TGCGCCAGCAGCCACACTAGCGGGAGTACGTACGAGCAGTACTTC. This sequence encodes CASSHTSGSTYEQYF.

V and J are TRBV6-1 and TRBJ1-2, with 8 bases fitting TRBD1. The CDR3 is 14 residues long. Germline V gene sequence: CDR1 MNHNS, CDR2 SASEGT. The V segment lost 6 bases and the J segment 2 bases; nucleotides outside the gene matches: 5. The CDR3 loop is CASRTGTGNYGYTF. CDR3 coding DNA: TGTGCCAGCAGGACCGGGACAGGCAACTATGGCTACACCTTC.